This is a list of T cell receptor beta chains from one sample in a study of cytomegalovirus exposure and HLA in healthy donors. Assay used: immunoSEQ multiplex PCR; TCRdb lists only in-frame clones, some missing. Here the sample table reports 70,000 to 75,000 clones. The specimen was PBMCs. The receptors were gathered from a female donor in good health and CMV-seropositive. Both conserved end residues are part of each CDR3. The order of the fields is V gene, J gene, D gene, CDR3 DNA, CDR3 protein. D genes are given only for firm matches.

>TRBV18|TRBJ2-5|TRBD2
TGTGCCAGCTCACCAAACCTCAAGTTGACTAGCGGGAGGAGCCAAGAGACCCAGTACTTC
CASSPNLKLTSGRSQETQYF
>TRBV19|TRBJ1-3|-
TGTGCCAGTACTAGCAGCCTCTCTGGAAACACCATATATTTT
CASTSSLSGNTIYF
>TRBV25-1|TRBJ2-3|TRBD1
TGTGCCAGCAGTAGCCAGGGGGCAGGGAGGGATACGCAGTATTTT
CASSSQGAGRDTQYF
>TRBV27|TRBJ2-1|TRBD2
TGTGCCAGCAGACTAGCGGCAAGATACAATGAGCAGTTCTTC
CASRLAARYNEQFF
>TRBV5-4|TRBJ2-7|-
TGTGCCAGCAGACGAACAGGGCGAAGCGAGCAGTACTTC
CASRRTGRSEQYF
>TRBV2|TRBJ2-5|-
TGTGCCAGCAGTGGGACTCGGCAAGAGACCCAGTACTTC
CASSGTRQETQYF
>TRBV6-1|TRBJ2-1|-
TGTGCCAGCCCAAAATACAATGAGCAGTTCTTC
CASPKYNEQFF
>TRBV6-5|TRBJ1-2|TRBD1
TGTGCCAGCAATTCCGGGACAGGTTCGGACTATGGCTACACCTTC
CASNSGTGSDYGYTF
>TRBV12-5|TRBJ2-1|TRBD2
TGTGCTAGTGGTTTGGTACTAGCGGGGGACTACAATGAGCAGTTCTTC
CASGLVLAGDYNEQFF
>TRBV15|TRBJ1-4|-
TGTGCCACCAGCAGAGCCCAAGAAAAACTGTTTTTT
CATSRAQEKLFF
>TRBV6-4|TRBJ2-5|TRBD2
TGTGCCAGGGGAAAGCGGGAGGCTCGTGAAGAGACCCAGTACTTC
CARGKREAREETQYF
>TRBV6-1|TRBJ1-4|TRBD1
TGTGCCAGCAGTGAAGCTCAAGACAGGGATCTGGAAAAACTGTTTTTT
CASSEAQDRDLEKLFF
>TRBV2|TRBJ2-7|TRBD2
TGTGCCAGCTTAGCAACCGGGACTAGCGGGAGTAAGAAGACCTACGAGCAGTACTTC
CASLATGTSGSKKTYEQYF
>TRBV4-1|TRBJ1-2|TRBD1
TGCGCCAGCAGCCATCCGGACAGGGGGCAACGTAACTATGGCTACACCTTC
CASSHPDRGQRNYGYTF
>TRBV6-5|TRBJ2-7|TRBD2
TGTGCCAGCAGCAAGCGGGAGGGACCCTACGAGCAGTACTTC
CASSKREGPYEQYF
>TRBV4-1|TRBJ2-1|TRBD2
TGCGCCAGCAGCCATGGACTAGCGGGATCCTACAATGAGCAGTTCTTC
CASSHGLAGSYNEQFF
>TRBV4-1|TRBJ2-5|TRBD2
TGCGCCAGCAGCCGCACTTTTCCGGGACTAGCGAAAGAGACCCAGTACTTC
CASSRTFPGLAKETQYF
>TRBV19|TRBJ1-1|TRBD1
TGTGCCAGTAGTAGTCCCGGGACAGGTCCGATTCAAGCTTTCTTT
CASSSPGTGPIQAFF
>TRBV7-6|TRBJ2-7|TRBD1
TGTGCCAGCAGCTTAAGGGACAGGGACAACGAGCAGTACTTC
CASSLRDRDNEQYF
>TRBV7-2|TRBJ1-2|-
TGTGCCAGCAGCTTAGCGGGCCAGGGTGGCTATGGCTACACCTTC
CASSLAGQGGYGYTF
>TRBV7-2|TRBJ2-3|TRBD2
TGTGCCAGCAGCTTCCCTAGCGGGATCACAGATACGCAGTATTTT
CASSFPSGITDTQYF
>TRBV10-2|TRBJ2-2|-
TGCGCCAGCAGCGAAGTAACTGGGGAGCTGTTTTTT
CASSEVTGELFF
>TRBV15|TRBJ2-5|TRBD2
TGTGCCACCAGCACCACGACTAGCGGGGGCTTGGGGGAGACCCAGTACTTC
CATSTTTSGGLGETQYF
>TRBV4-3|TRBJ2-7|-
TGCGCCAGCAGCCAAAACCTCGATTCCATGGTCGGGGAGCAGTACTTC
CASSQNLDSMVGEQYF
>TRBV10-3|TRBJ2-1|-
TGTGCCATCATGCGACAGGTTGCCTACAATGAGCAGTTCTTC
CAIMRQVAYNEQFF
>TRBV28|TRBJ2-2|TRBD1
TGTGCCAGCAGTTGGGACAGGGGGATCGCGAACACCGGGGAGCTGTTTTTT
CASSWDRGIANTGELFF
>TRBV11-1|TRBJ2-7|TRBD1
TGTGCCAGCAGCTCACCCGGGACAGGGGGTGGGTACGAGCAGTACTTC
CASSSPGTGGGYEQYF
>TRBV7-9|TRBJ1-5|-
TGTGCCAGCAGCTCGAGGGAGGGCGGACAGCCCCAGCATTTT
CASSSREGGQPQHF
>TRBV6-5|TRBJ2-3|TRBD2
TGTGCCAGCAGTTACGTAGCGGGGGGCGCAGATACGCAGTATTTT
CASSYVAGGADTQYF
>TRBV18|TRBJ1-5|TRBD1
TGTGCCAGCTCACCAACGGGACAGGGGAGCAATCAGCCCCAGCATTTT
CASSPTGQGSNQPQHF
>TRBV6-5|TRBJ2-3|TRBD1
TGTGCCAGCAGGAGACAGGGTCCAGATACGCAGTATTTT
CASRRQGPDTQYF
>TRBV4-1|TRBJ2-1|-
TGCGCCAGCAGCCAAGATCCCGCGGGGTCCTACAATGAGCAGTTCTTC
CASSQDPAGSYNEQFF
>TRBV27|TRBJ2-3|-
TGTGCCAGCAGTTTACAGTCGGGAGATACGCAGTATTTT
CASSLQSGDTQYF
>TRBV7-9|TRBJ2-1|-
TGTGCCAGCAGCTTCGGACATGGCTCTGTCGATGAGCAGTTCTTC
CASSFGHGSVDEQFF
>TRBV19|TRBJ1-6|-
TGTGCCAGCGGGAACAGGGTAAATTCACCCCTCCACTTT
CASGNRVNSPLHF
>TRBV9|TRBJ2-7|TRBD2
TGTGCCAGCAGCGCCAACCCTCAGCGGGGGCAGGCCTACGAGCAGTACTTC
CASSANPQRGQAYEQYF
>TRBV6-5|TRBJ2-7|TRBD2
TGTGCCAGCAGACTCGGAGCGGGGGGAACCTACGAGCAGTACTTC
CASRLGAGGTYEQYF
>TRBV29-1|TRBJ1-4|-
TGCAGCGTTGGCGGCCCGGGGGTGCGAAATGAAAAACTGTTTTTT
CSVGGPGVRNEKLFF
>TRBV18|TRBJ1-3|-
TGTGCCAGCTCACCGTGGGCGAACACCATATATTTT
CASSPWANTIYF
>TRBV9|TRBJ2-1|TRBD1
TGTGCCAGCAGCGTAGGGGGACAGAGAAACAATGAGCAGTTCTTC
CASSVGGQRNNEQFF
>TRBV18|TRBJ1-2|-
TGTGCCAGCTCACCACCGGGCCACTATGGCTACACCTTC
CASSPPGHYGYTF
>TRBV5-1|TRBJ2-1|-
TGCGCCAGCAGTTCGGGGGACCACTCCTACAATGAGCAGTTCTTC
CASSSGDHSYNEQFF
>TRBV7-2|TRBJ2-7|-
TGTGCCAGCAGCCTCGACTTGGGGCAGTACTTC
CASSLDLGQYF
>TRBV5-1|TRBJ2-7|TRBD2
TGCGCCAGCAGCGCTACCTCTAGCGGGGGGGCCGGATCCTACGAGCAGTACTTC
CASSATSSGGAGSYEQYF
>TRBV7-9|TRBJ2-7|TRBD1
TGTGCCAGCAGCCCCGGGACAGGGGGATACGAGCAGTACTTC
CASSPGTGGYEQYF
>TRBV29-1|TRBJ2-5|TRBD1
TGCAGCGCCTCAGACCGGGACAGGGGGCCTACCCAGTACTTC
CSASDRDRGPTQYF
>TRBV6-6|TRBJ1-4|-
TGTGCCAGCAGGCCCGACGAGGTCAATATTGAAAAACTGTTTTTT
CASRPDEVNIEKLFF
>TRBV19|TRBJ2-1|TRBD1
TGTGCCAGTAGTCCTCGGACAGGCCGTTACAATGAGCAGTTCTTC
CASSPRTGRYNEQFF
>TRBV6-5|TRBJ1-1|TRBD1
TGTGCCAGCAGTTACTTCCCCAGGGGGCACACTGAAGCTTTCTTT
CASSYFPRGHTEAFF
>TRBV7-2|TRBJ2-1|TRBD2
TGTGCCAGCAGGACTAGCGGGGGCGACAATGAGCAGTTCTTC
CASRTSGGDNEQFF
>TRBV6-1|TRBJ2-7|-
TGTGCCAGCAGACAACAGACCTCCTACGAGCAGTACTTC
CASRQQTSYEQYF
>TRBV6-5|TRBJ2-7|-
TGTGCCAGCAGTTACGGTTCAGGTTACGAGCAGTACTTC
CASSYGSGYEQYF
>TRBV18|TRBJ2-5|-
TGTGCCAGCTCACGAGACGGGAGCATCTCCCAAGAGACCCAGTACTTC
CASSRDGSISQETQYF
>TRBV18|TRBJ1-2|TRBD1
TGTGCCAGCTCACCTGGACCTACCGGGACAGGGTATGGCTACACCTTC
CASSPGPTGTGYGYTF